This is a list of T cell receptor beta chains from one sample in a study of T cell responses to AZD1222 COVID-19 vaccine. Produced via immunoSEQ multiplex PCR; TCRdb's table is partial and in-frame only. This sample yields about 160,000 clones, of which approximately 88% are seen a single time; about 4.5% belongs to the top ten. The sample in question was peripheral blood, obtained 28 days after the second AZD1222 dose. The receptor source for this set is an adult who received the AZD1222 COVID-19 vaccine. The CDR3 runs from the conserved cysteine through the conserved F or W. D genes are given only for firm matches. Not all rows give a size; the values are once, few, many and, for expanded clones, a class.

cdr3_length: 14
clone_size: NA
v_call: TRBV18
d_call: NA
j_call: TRBJ1-2
cdr3_aa: CASSPGGGLYGYTF
cdr3_nt: TGTGCCAGCTCACCAGGTGGGGGTCTCTATGGCTACACCTTC

cdr3_length: 14
clone_size: NA
v_call: TRBV18
d_call: TRBD2
j_call: TRBJ2-1
cdr3_aa: CASSSPGGGIEQFF
cdr3_nt: TGTGCCAGCTCATCACCTGGGGGGGGGATTGAGCAGTTCTTC

cdr3_length: 12
clone_size: NA
v_call: TRBV6-5
d_call: NA
j_call: TRBJ1-1
cdr3_aa: CASNLGRTEAFF
cdr3_nt: TGTGCCAGCAACCTAGGAAGGACTGAAGCTTTCTTT

cdr3_length: 16
clone_size: NA
v_call: TRBV4-1
d_call: NA
j_call: TRBJ1-3
cdr3_aa: CASSHLVGSSGNTIYF
cdr3_nt: TGCGCCAGCAGCCACCTAGTAGGCTCCTCTGGAAACACCATATATTTT

cdr3_length: 10
clone_size: NA
v_call: TRBV9
d_call: NA
j_call: TRBJ1-2
cdr3_aa: CASSVYGYTF
cdr3_nt: TGTGCCAGCAGCGTCTATGGCTACACCTTC

cdr3_length: 14
clone_size: NA
v_call: TRBV5-1
d_call: NA
j_call: TRBJ1-2
cdr3_aa: CASSLAGVDYGYTF
cdr3_nt: TGCGCCAGCAGCTTGGCCGGAGTTGACTATGGCTACACCTTC

cdr3_length: 15
clone_size: NA
v_call: TRBV27
d_call: NA
j_call: TRBJ1-2
cdr3_aa: CASSFMRTGGYGYTF
cdr3_nt: TGTGCCAGCAGTTTTATGAGGACCGGGGGCTATGGCTACACCTTC

cdr3_length: 15
clone_size: NA
v_call: TRBV5-4
d_call: NA
j_call: TRBJ1-6
cdr3_aa: CATTYGGSGNSPLHF
cdr3_nt: TGTGCCACAACCTACGGGGGTAGCGGTAATTCACCCCTCCACTTT

cdr3_length: 15
clone_size: once
v_call: TRBV6-6
d_call: TRBD1
j_call: TRBJ1-6
cdr3_aa: CASSYSGTGLSPLHF
cdr3_nt: TGTGCCAGCAGTTATTCCGGGACAGGGCTTTCACCCCTCCACTTT

cdr3_length: 16
clone_size: NA
v_call: TRBV6-5
d_call: TRBD1
j_call: TRBJ1-1
cdr3_aa: CASSYWDSPEVSEAFF
cdr3_nt: TGTGCCAGCAGTTACTGGGACAGCCCGGAGGTCTCTGAAGCTTTCTTT

cdr3_length: 16
clone_size: once
v_call: TRBV19
d_call: NA
j_call: TRBJ1-3
cdr3_aa: CASSPLVLSTGNTIYF
cdr3_nt: TGTGCCAGTAGTCCGTTAGTCCTGAGTACTGGAAACACCATATATTTT

cdr3_length: 14
clone_size: NA
v_call: TRBV11-2
d_call: TRBD1
j_call: TRBJ1-3
cdr3_aa: CADSGGHSGNTIYF
cdr3_nt: TGTGCGGACTCAGGGGGCCACTCTGGAAACACCATATATTTT

cdr3_length: 15
clone_size: few
v_call: TRBV5-5
d_call: NA
j_call: TRBJ1-5
cdr3_aa: CASSSWGGGNQPQHF
cdr3_nt: TGTGCCAGCAGCTCCTGGGGGGGAGGCAATCAGCCCCAGCATTTT

cdr3_length: 16
clone_size: NA
v_call: TRBV5-1
d_call: NA
j_call: TRBJ2-6
cdr3_aa: CASSLDPRSGANVLTF
cdr3_nt: TGCGCCAGCAGCTTGGACCCTCGGTCTGGGGCCAACGTCCTGACTTTC

cdr3_length: 15
clone_size: NA
v_call: TRBV7-6
d_call: NA
j_call: TRBJ1-4
cdr3_aa: CASSLNRATNEKLFF
cdr3_nt: TGTGCCAGCAGCTTAAACAGGGCAACTAATGAAAAACTGTTTTTT

cdr3_length: 14
clone_size: NA
v_call: TRBV7-9
d_call: NA
j_call: TRBJ1-2
cdr3_aa: CASSLVDSTYGYTF
cdr3_nt: TGTGCCAGCAGCTTAGTAGACAGCACCTATGGCTACACCTTC

cdr3_length: 15
clone_size: once
v_call: TRBV11-2
d_call: NA
j_call: TRBJ2-2
cdr3_aa: CASSLRTVNTGELFF
cdr3_nt: TGTGCCAGCAGCTTGAGGACAGTTAACACCGGGGAGCTGTTTTTT

cdr3_length: 11
clone_size: once
v_call: TRBV2
d_call: NA
j_call: TRBJ1-1
cdr3_aa: CASSYSREAFF
cdr3_nt: TGTGCCAGCAGTTACAGTCGTGAAGCTTTCTTT

cdr3_length: 15
clone_size: NA
v_call: TRBV3-1/TRBV3-2
d_call: NA
j_call: TRBJ1-6
cdr3_aa: CASSPHGGADSPLHF
cdr3_nt: TGTGCCAGCAGCCCCCACGGGGGGGCGGACTCACCCCTCCACTTT

cdr3_length: 12
clone_size: NA
v_call: TRBV7-6
d_call: NA
j_call: TRBJ1-1
cdr3_aa: CASRTGNTEAFF
cdr3_nt: TGTGCCAGCAGAACAGGGAACACTGAAGCTTTCTTT

cdr3_length: 14
clone_size: NA
v_call: TRBV5-6
d_call: TRBD1
j_call: TRBJ1-1
cdr3_aa: CASSSDRLYTEAFF
cdr3_nt: TGTGCCAGCAGCTCGGACAGGCTTTACACTGAAGCTTTCTTT

cdr3_length: 12
clone_size: NA
v_call: TRBV18
d_call: NA
j_call: TRBJ1-5
cdr3_aa: CASSQSNQPQHF
cdr3_nt: TGTGCCAGCTCACAAAGCAATCAGCCCCAGCATTTT

cdr3_length: 16
clone_size: once
v_call: TRBV6-2/TRBV6-3
d_call: TRBD1
j_call: TRBJ1-6
cdr3_aa: CASSYSKGQGPSPLHF
cdr3_nt: TGTGCCAGCAGTTACTCGAAGGGACAGGGTCCTTCACCCCTCCACTTT

cdr3_length: 15
clone_size: NA
v_call: TRBV27
d_call: TRBD2
j_call: TRBJ2-5
cdr3_aa: CASSSGGLNQETQYF
cdr3_nt: TGTGCCAGCAGTAGCGGGGGGCTGAATCAAGAGACCCAGTACTTC

cdr3_length: 15
clone_size: many
v_call: TRBV2
d_call: TRBD1
j_call: TRBJ2-2
cdr3_aa: CASSVSTGDTGELFF
cdr3_nt: TGTGCCAGCAGTGTATCAACAGGGGACACCGGGGAGCTGTTTTTT

cdr3_length: 15
clone_size: NA
v_call: TRBV5-8
d_call: NA
j_call: TRBJ1-2
cdr3_aa: CASSFRQAFNYGYTF
cdr3_nt: TGTGCCAGCAGCTTTAGACAGGCTTTTAACTATGGCTACACCTTC

cdr3_length: 15
clone_size: NA
v_call: TRBV5-1
d_call: TRBD1
j_call: TRBJ1-5
cdr3_aa: CASSLAGQNNQPQHF
cdr3_nt: TGCGCCAGCAGCTTGGCGGGACAGAACAATCAGCCCCAGCATTTT

cdr3_length: 12
clone_size: NA
v_call: TRBV12-3/TRBV12-4
d_call: NA
j_call: TRBJ1-6
cdr3_aa: CASTGVNSPLHF
cdr3_nt: TGTGCCAGCACGGGGGTAAATTCACCCCTCCACTTT

cdr3_length: 18
clone_size: NA
v_call: TRBV6-2/TRBV6-3
d_call: TRBD2
j_call: TRBJ2-7
cdr3_aa: CASSKIYPLAGGFYEQYF
cdr3_nt: TGTGCCAGCAGTAAAATTTACCCCTTAGCGGGGGGCTTCTACGAGCAGTACTTC

cdr3_length: 19
clone_size: NA
v_call: TRBV4-1
d_call: TRBD2
j_call: TRBJ2-2
cdr3_aa: CASSQEGLAGGSSVGELFF
cdr3_nt: TGCGCCAGCAGCCAAGAGGGTCTAGCGGGGGGTTCGAGTGTCGGGGAGCTGTTTTTT

cdr3_length: 14
clone_size: NA
v_call: TRBV6-5
d_call: NA
j_call: TRBJ1-6
cdr3_aa: CASEEGYYNSPLHF
cdr3_nt: TGTGCCAGCGAAGAGGGGTATTATAATTCACCCCTCCACTTT

cdr3_length: 15
clone_size: NA
v_call: TRBV2
d_call: TRBD1
j_call: TRBJ1-1
cdr3_aa: CASSRQGYMNTEAFF
cdr3_nt: TGTGCCAGCAGCCGACAGGGGTACATGAACACTGAAGCTTTCTTT

cdr3_length: 13
clone_size: NA
v_call: TRBV30
d_call: TRBD2
j_call: TRBJ2-1
cdr3_aa: CAWKAGGPGEQFF
cdr3_nt: TGTGCCTGGAAGGCGGGGGGGCCGGGTGAGCAGTTCTTC

cdr3_length: 12
clone_size: NA
v_call: TRBV2
d_call: NA
j_call: TRBJ2-5
cdr3_aa: CASSGREETQYF
cdr3_nt: TGTGCCAGCAGTGGACGGGAAGAGACCCAGTACTTC

cdr3_length: 17
clone_size: NA
v_call: TRBV5-1
d_call: TRBD2
j_call: TRBJ2-3
cdr3_aa: CASSLVHRAGESDTQYF
cdr3_nt: TGCGCCAGCAGCTTGGTCCACCGAGCGGGGGAGTCAGATACGCAGTATTTT

cdr3_length: 15
clone_size: once
v_call: TRBV4-3
d_call: NA
j_call: TRBJ2-3
cdr3_aa: CASSWGLRKLDTQYF
cdr3_nt: TGCGCCAGCAGCTGGGGCCTGCGGAAGCTAGATACGCAGTATTTT

cdr3_length: 17
clone_size: NA
v_call: TRBV19
d_call: NA
j_call: TRBJ1-2
cdr3_aa: CASSVGRLSRRDYGYTF
cdr3_nt: TGTGCCAGTAGTGTAGGCAGATTGAGTCGACGTGACTATGGCTACACCTTC

cdr3_length: 16
clone_size: NA
v_call: TRBV27
d_call: TRBD2
j_call: TRBJ2-3
cdr3_aa: CASKGLASGGADTQYF
cdr3_nt: TGTGCCAGCAAGGGTCTCGCTAGCGGGGGGGCAGATACGCAGTATTTT

cdr3_length: 15
clone_size: NA
v_call: TRBV30
d_call: NA
j_call: TRBJ1-5
cdr3_aa: CAWSEMGRDNQPQHF
cdr3_nt: TGTGCCTGGAGTGAAATGGGACGCGACAATCAGCCCCAGCATTTT

cdr3_length: 16
clone_size: NA
v_call: TRBV7-2
d_call: NA
j_call: TRBJ1-2
cdr3_aa: CASSFLLGVSGSGYTF
cdr3_nt: TGTGCCAGCAGCTTCCTGCTTGGAGTCAGCGGCTCTGGCTACACCTTC

cdr3_length: 14
clone_size: NA
v_call: TRBV5-4
d_call: NA
j_call: TRBJ1-1
cdr3_aa: CASSSQGKNTEAFF
cdr3_nt: TGTGCCAGCAGCTCACAGGGAAAGAACACTGAAGCTTTCTTT